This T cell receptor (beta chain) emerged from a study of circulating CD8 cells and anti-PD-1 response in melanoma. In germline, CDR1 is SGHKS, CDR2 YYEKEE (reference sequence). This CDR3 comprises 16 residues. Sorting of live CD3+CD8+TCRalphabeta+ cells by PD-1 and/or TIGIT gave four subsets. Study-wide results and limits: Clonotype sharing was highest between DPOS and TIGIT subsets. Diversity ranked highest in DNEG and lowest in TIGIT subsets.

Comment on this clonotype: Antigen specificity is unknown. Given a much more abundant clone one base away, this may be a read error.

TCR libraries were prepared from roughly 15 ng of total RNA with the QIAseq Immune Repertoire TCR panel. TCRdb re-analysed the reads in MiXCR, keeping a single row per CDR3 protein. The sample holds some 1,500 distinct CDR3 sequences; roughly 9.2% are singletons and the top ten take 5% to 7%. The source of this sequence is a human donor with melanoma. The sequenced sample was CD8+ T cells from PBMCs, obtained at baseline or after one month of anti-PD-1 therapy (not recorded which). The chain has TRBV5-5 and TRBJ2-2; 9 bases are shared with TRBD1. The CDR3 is CASSSPQGADTGELSF. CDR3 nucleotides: TGTGCCAGCAGCTCTCCACAGGGGGCAGACACCGGGGAGCTGTCTTTT.